The 21 T cell receptor beta chains below all came from one sample that was sequenced in a study of T cells in localized non-small cell lung cancer. Here immunoSEQ multiplex PCR was the method, and the copy in TCRdb shows in-frame clones only, minus some. The data show 40,000 or so clones, roughly 77% seen once. The specimen comprised PBMCs, sampled before any cancer treatment. These receptors came from a woman aged 40-70 years with stage II squamous cell lung carcinoma.

This chain joins TRBV5-4 and TRBJ1-2, with a tentative D call TRBD1 (6 bases). This CDR3 is built from 15 residues. Trimming pared 0 bases from V and 3 bases from J, leaving 12 bases between. CDR1 is SGHNT, CDR2 YYREEE, per germline (reference sequence). Here the CDR3 DNA reads TGTGCCAGCAGCTTGGCGGGGGGGCGAGACTATGGCTACACCTTC. Protein: CASSLAGGRDYGYTF.

This rearrangement joins TRBV27 to TRBJ1-3, with TRBD1 identical over 8 bases. This CDR3 has 15 residues. V dropped 4 bases and J dropped 4; count of bases not matched to a gene: 6. Germline CDR1 reads MNHEY; CDR2 reads SMNVEV (reference sequence). The DNA of the CDR3 is TGTGCCAGCAGTTCCGACAGGGGAGACGGAAACACCATATATTTT. This gives the protein CASSSDRGDGNTIYF.

J is TRBJ2-1 and V is TRBV2; 11 bases match TRBD1. The V gene's germline CDR1 is SNHLY and CDR2 FYNNEI. V lost 4 bases to trimming and J lost 9 bases; unmatched junction nucleotides: 5. This CDR3 contains 14 residues. The CDR3 sequence is CASSGGQGAGEQFF. The CDR3 DNA is TGTGCCAGCAGTGGTGGACAGGGGGCCGGTGAGCAGTTCTTC.

V is TRBV5-8 and J is TRBJ2-3; D ambiguous. Deletions cut 2 bases from V and 0 bases from J, with 10 bases between. CDR3 length: 15 residues. The germline V gene has CDR1 SGHTS and CDR2 YDEGEE. The CDR3 coding sequence is TGTGCCAGCAGCTTAGCTAGATTAAGCACAGATACGCAGTATTTT. This translates into CASSLARLSTDTQYF.

This sequence joins TRBV27 and TRBJ2-1; 7 nucleotides line up with TRBD2. Germline V gene lookup returns CDR1 MNHEY and CDR2 SMNVEV (reference sequence). This CDR3 comprises 14 residues. V shed 3 bases and J 2 bases; nucleotides not matched to a gene: 1. The DNA for the CDR3 is TGTGCCAGCAGTTTGGGGACTACCTACAATGAGCAGTTCTTC. It translates to CASSLGTTYNEQFF.

The chain employs TRBV6-1 and TRBJ1-2; D is unresolved. V lost 3 bases to trimming and J lost 4 bases, with 9 bases between them. This CDR3 comprises 13 residues. Germline V gene data show CDR1 as MNHNS and CDR2 as SASEGT. CDR3 sequence: CASSDLAFYGYTF. The DNA of the CDR3 is TGTGCCAGCAGTGATTTGGCGTTCTATGGCTACACCTTC.

The chain carries TRBV6-5 and TRBJ2-5, with D possibly called TRBD1 or TRBD2 (5 bases each). The CDR3 is 14 residues long. V lost 8 bases to trimming and J lost 5 bases, with 18 bases between them. In germline, CDR1 is MNHEY, CDR2 SVGAGI. The CDR3 DNA follows: TGTGCCAGCTCAAGTTACTGGGGGATCGAGACCCAGTACTTC. It yields the protein CASSSYWGIETQYF.

The chain joins TRBV10-3 to TRBJ2-5; maybe TRBD2 (5 bases). CDR3 length equals 14 residues. CDR1 is ENHRY, CDR2 SYGVKD, per germline. Trimming removed 0 bases at V and 3 bases at J, with 8 bases between. The CDR3 here is CAISESMREETQYF. CDR3 in DNA: TGTGCCATCAGTGAGTCGATGAGGGAAGAGACCCAGTACTTC.

This sequence joins TRBV19 and TRBJ2-7, with 9 bases that match TRBD2. Germline V CDR1 and CDR2: LNHDA, SQIVND (reference sequence). The CDR3 consists of 15 residues. V lost 1 base to trimming and J lost 4 bases; unmatched junction nucleotides: 5. CDR3 residues: CASSIVSSGSYEQYF. As DNA, the CDR3 is TGTGCCAGTAGTATAGTAAGTAGCGGGAGTTACGAGCAGTACTTC.

V usage is TRBV4-3 and J usage is TRBJ2-6, with D possibly being TRBD2 (7 bases). From germline, CDR1 is LGHNA and CDR2 YSLEER. This CDR3 is 17 amino acids long. V was pared by 0 bases and J by 2 bases, with 11 bases between. As DNA, the CDR3 is TGCGCCAGCAGCCAAGATCGAGGGGGGGCTGGGGCCAACGTCCTGACTTTC. This gives the protein CASSQDRGGAGANVLTF.

The CDR3 here is CASSTDRGPKNTIYF. In DNA form, the CDR3 reads TGTGCCAGCAGCACGGACAGGGGGCCCAAAAACACCATATATTTT. The chain links TRBV7-9 to TRBJ1-3; TRBD1 matches 11 bases. CDR1 and CDR2 (germline): SEHNR, FQNEAQ (reference sequence). With V trimmed by 5 bases and J by 6 bases, 6 bases remained unmatched. The CDR3 extends over 15 amino acids.

This chain joins TRBV7-2 and TRBJ2-1; TRBD2 aligns across 11 bases. V was pared by 3 bases and J by 7 bases, with 14 bases of the junction left unmatched. This CDR3 spans 18 amino acids. Per the germline V gene, CDR1 is SGHTA and CDR2 is FQGNSA. The DNA of the CDR3 is TGTGCCAGCAGCTTCGGTCTAGCGGGGGGCGCCCTGGGGAATGAGCAGTTCTTC. It is translated as CASSFGLAGGALGNEQFF.

This chain uses TRBV6-1 with TRBJ1-4, with unresolved D. The germline gives CDR1 MNHNS, CDR2 SASEGT. V was trimmed by 5 bases and J by 0 bases, leaving 7 bases between them. The CDR3 runs to 14 residues. The chain's CDR3 is CASSLPPTNEKLFF. CDR3 coding DNA: TGTGCCAGCAGTTTACCTCCAACTAATGAAAAACTGTTTTTT.

V and J are TRBV19 and TRBJ2-1; 9 bases align to TRBD1. With 6 bases clipped from V and 5 bases from J, the junction kept 5 bases outside the gene matches. Germline V gives CDR1 LNHDA, CDR2 SQIVND (reference sequence). CDR3 length: 14 amino acids. CDR3 residues: CASRRRTGDNEQFF. The CDR3 DNA is TGTGCCAGTAGGCGCCGGACAGGGGACAATGAGCAGTTCTTC.

In this sample, this clone turned up once. The CDR3: CASSLDILAGVGEQFF. CDR3 DNA: TGTGCCAGCAGCTTGGATATTCTAGCGGGAGTAGGCGAGCAGTTCTTC. The rearrangement links TRBV5-4 to TRBJ2-1, with 10 bases matching TRBD2. Germline-derived CDR1 and CDR2 are SGHNT and YYREEE (reference sequence). This CDR3 has 16 residues. The trim removed 0 bases at V and 10 bases at J, leaving 10 bases unmatched. Full variable domain (missing parts from reference TRBV5-4 and TRBJ2-1): ETGVTQSPTHLIKTRGQQVTLRCSSQSGHNTVSWYQQALGQGPQFIFQYYREEENGRGNFPPRFSGLQFPNYSSELNVNALELDDSALYLCASSLDILAGVGEQFFGPGTRLTVL.

This clone appeared a few times. V and J are TRBV5-1 and TRBJ2-7; 8 nucleotides align to TRBD2. Germline V gene sequence: CDR1 SGHRS, CDR2 YFSETQ. V gave up 4 bases and J gave up 0 bases; unmatched junction bases: 6. The CDR3 totals 15 residues. CDR3 residues: CASSPSGSSSYEQYF. Here the CDR3 DNA reads TGCGCCAGCAGCCCCAGCGGGAGTAGCTCCTACGAGCAGTACTTC.

This clone showed up just a few times. The same CDR3 also results from other DNA sequences found in this sample. This chain uses TRBV4-2 with TRBJ2-7; D is perhaps TRBD1 (5 bases). The CDR3 runs 15 residues. The germline CDR1 and CDR2 sequences are LGHNA and YNFKEQ. V was shortened by 1 base and J by 0 bases, with 10 bases between the two germline ends. CDR3 in amino acids: CASSQAQGSSYEQYF. DNA for the CDR3: TGTGCCAGCAGCCAAGCCCAGGGTAGCTCCTACGAGCAGTACTTC.

This clone was found a few times. The chain joins TRBV5-1 to TRBJ1-1; 8 nucleotides agree with TRBD1. CDR1 is SGHRS and CDR2 is YFSETQ in the germline V gene. CDR3 length equals 14 residues. With 0 bases clipped from V and 8 bases from J, the junction kept 6 bases outside the gene matches. The CDR3 nucleotides read TGCGCCAGCAGCTTGGTCGGACAGGGCACAGAAGCTTTCTTT. Translation gives CASSLVGQGTEAFF.

The chain carries TRBV19 and TRBJ1-5; maybe TRBD1 (5 bases). The CDR3 length is 14 residues. Germline V lookup: CDR1 LNHDA, CDR2 SQIVND (reference sequence). Between the trimmed V and J ends, which lost 2 bases and 3 bases, there was a span of 8 bases. The CDR3 sequence: CASSITGPNQPQHF. In DNA, the CDR3 is TGTGCCAGTAGTATAACGGGACCCAATCAGCCCCAGCATTTT.

In the case of this clone: Germline is not matched at one junction end, which may reflect a read error. The chain recombines TRBV5-1 with TRBJ1-4; 9 bases map to TRBD1. Germline lookup yields CDR1 SGHRS and CDR2 YFSETQ. The CDR3 contains 16 residues. CDR3 DNA sequence: TGCGTCAGCAGCTTGGAACCGACAGGGGGAGATGAAAAACTGTTTTTT. Amino acids: CVSSLEPTGGDEKLFF.

The rearrangement joins TRBV5-1 to TRBJ2-2; 11 nucleotides match TRBD1. Looked up from germline, CDR1 is SGHRS and CDR2 is YFSETQ. The junction had 3 bases not matched to a gene; V was cut back by 4 bases and J by 7 bases. This CDR3 region has 14 residues. The CDR3 nucleotides are TGCGCCAGCAGCGGACAGGGGGCGAACGGGGAGCTGTTTTTT. This gives the protein CASSGQGANGELFF.